This T cell receptor (beta chain) was obtained from a study of cytomegalovirus exposure and HLA in healthy donors. Study-level background: It was reported in a later analysis that the 95 to 150 validation repertoires used the same platform as the approximately 670 first-cohort repertoires.

Study conclusions and caveats: Researchers reported that a few CMV-associated chains were confirmed in vitro as CMV antigen-specific.

The V gene end was trimmed by 8 bases and the J gene end by 3 bases; junction bases not matched to a gene: 11. Germline assignment: CDR1 MDHEN and CDR2 SYDVKM. The CDR3 contains 16 residues. Data came from immunoSEQ multiplex PCR; TCRdb stores just in-frame clones and leaves some out. The sample holds approximately 100,000 clones; 87% are singletons and the top ten take 5.5% to 7.5%. A remark on this clone: What it binds is unknown.

The V gene is TRBV28, the J gene TRBJ2-3; 10 bases line up with TRBD2. The receptor comes from a man between 18 and 35 years old in good health and CMV-seropositive. The sample taken for sequencing was PBMCs. The CDR3 loop reads CASSRSGRAVTDTQYF. CDR3 coding DNA: TGTGCCAGCTCGAGAAGCGGGAGGGCCGTGACAGATACGCAGTATTTT.